The 32 T cell receptor beta chains in this list originate from one sample, sequenced in a study of cytomegalovirus exposure and HLA in healthy donors. PCR involved 60 Vbeta and 13 Jbeta primers. Repertoires were generated with immunoSEQ multiplex PCR, while TCRdb's copy carries only in-frame clones and drops some. Altogether about 130,000 clones are present, over 60% being singletons, with the ten largest covering approximately 4.2%. The sequencing input was PBMCs. Receptors were obtained from a male donor in good health and CMV-seropositive.

The chain has TRBV11-2 and TRBJ2-7, with D perhaps TRBD2 (5 bases). The length of the CDR3 is 13 residues. The germline gives CDR1 SGHAT, CDR2 FQNNGV. V was pared by 8 bases and J by 6 bases, with 17 bases between. For the CDR3, the DNA is TGTGCCAGCGCTCTCCTCCGGGCGGGCGAGCAGTACTTC. It yields the protein CASALLRAGEQYF.

Comments on this clone: A junction boundary mismatches the germline segment, possibly from a read error. The chain links TRBV7-9 to TRBJ2-7; 10 bases line up with TRBD2. This CDR3 is 16 amino acids long. Germline CDR1 SEHNR, CDR2 FQNEAQ (reference sequence). The chain's CDR3 is CSSSLGSSGGSYEQYF. As DNA, the CDR3 is TGTTCCAGCAGCTTAGGATCTAGCGGGGGATCCTACGAGCAGTACTTC.

Only a few counts were recorded for this clone. This chain joins TRBV7-9 and TRBJ2-7; unclear D gene. V lost 2 bases, J lost 2 bases, and 10 bases lay in between. The CDR3 length is 14 residues. Germline V gene data show CDR1 as SEHNR and CDR2 as FQNEAQ (reference sequence). CDR3 in amino acids: CASSLNPRTYEQYF. CDR3 DNA sequence: TGTGCCAGCAGCTTAAATCCCAGGACCTACGAGCAGTACTTC.

This sequence joins TRBV7-3 and TRBJ2-5; weak D call: TRBD1 (5 bases). The CDR3 is 14 amino acids. Looked up from germline, CDR1 is SGHTA and CDR2 is FQGTGA. V was pared by 5 bases and J by 3 bases, with 13 bases between. This CDR3 reads CASSPGVREETQYF. CDR3 sequence (DNA): TGTGCCAGCAGCCCGGGCGTCAGGGAAGAGACCCAGTACTTC. Complete variable domain (other parts from reference TRBV7-3 and TRBJ2-5): GAGVSQTPSNKVTEKGKYVELRCDPISGHTALYWYRQSLGQGPEFLIYFQGTGAADDSGLPNDRFFAVRPEGSVSTLKIQRTERGDSAVYLCASSPGVREETQYFGPGTRLLVL.

V and J are TRBV2 and TRBJ2-1; 9 bases fit TRBD1. Germline loops: CDR1 SNHLY, CDR2 FYNNEI. The CDR3 is made up of 14 amino acids. J was trimmed by 3 bases and V by 7 bases; bases with no gene match: 4. CDR3 loop: CASNRDRVYNEQFF. In DNA, the CDR3 is TGTGCCAGCAACCGGGACAGGGTCTACAATGAGCAGTTCTTC. The entire variable domain, with the rest obtained from reference TRBV2 and TRBJ2-1, is as follows: EPEVTQTPSHQVTQMGQEVILRCVPISNHLYFYWYRQILGQKVEFLVSFYNNEISEKSEIFDDQFSVERPDGSNFTLKIRSTKLEDSAMYFCASNRDRVYNEQFFGPGTRLTVL.

The J gene is TRBJ1-4, the V gene TRBV6-1, with TRBD1 identical over 9 bases. The CDR3 sequence is 14 residues long. V lost 6 bases and J lost 3; bases outside the gene matches: 2. Germline loops: CDR1 MNHNS, CDR2 SASEGT. CDR3 in amino acids: CASSRDRANEKLFF. The CDR3 DNA is TGTGCCAGCAGCCGGGACAGGGCTAATGAAAAACTGTTTTTT.

This clone was counted a few times. The rearrangement uses TRBV19 and TRBJ2-7; TRBD1 matches 7 bases. With V trimmed by 3 bases and J by 3 bases, 11 bases remained unmatched. CDR1 is LNHDA, CDR2 SQIVND, per germline (reference sequence). The CDR3 runs 16 residues. The CDR3 nucleotides are TGTGCCAGTAGTATCGACAGGGCTTTCGGAATCTACGAGCAGTACTTC. This gives the protein CASSIDRAFGIYEQYF.

J is TRBJ1-6 and V is TRBV5-4; no firm D call. Looked up from germline, CDR1 is SGHNT and CDR2 is YYREEE (reference sequence). The V and J ends lost 4 bases and 7 bases respectively, with 6 bases between them. This CDR3 is built from 12 residues. The CDR3 reads CASSTQNSPLHF. CDR3 sequence (DNA): TGTGCCAGCAGCACACAGAATTCACCCCTCCACTTT.

This rearrangement joins TRBV5-1 to TRBJ1-2; 7 positions match TRBD1. V lost 0 bases, J lost 7 bases, and 6 bases stayed unmatched. In germline, CDR1 is SGHRS, CDR2 YFSETQ. CDR3 size: 14 residues. This CDR3 reads CASSLADRQAGYTF. CDR3 in DNA: TGCGCCAGCAGCTTGGCGGACAGGCAGGCTGGCTACACCTTC.

This chain connects TRBV28 to TRBJ2-1; TRBD2 matches 9 bases. V shed 5 bases and J 4 bases; nucleotides not matched to a gene: 9. Looked up from germline, CDR1 is MDHEN and CDR2 is SYDVKM. The CDR3 consists of 16 residues. The DNA of the CDR3 is TGTGCCAGCAGTACCTTTGGGACTAGCCGTTACAATGAGCAGTTCTTC. Translation gives CASSTFGTSRYNEQFF.

The chain combines TRBV7-8 with TRBJ1-2; D may be TRBD1 (5 bases). Per germline, CDR1 SGHVS and CDR2 FQNEAQ. Trimming removed 1 base at V and 6 bases at J, with 6 bases between. The CDR3 sequence is 12 residues long. The CDR3 region has the DNA TGTGCCAGCAGCTTAGTAGGGGATGGCTACACCTTC. It translates to CASSLVGDGYTF.

With respect to this clone: Sequence at one end of the junction differs from germline and may be a read error. The gene calls are TRBV27 and TRBJ2-1, with 7 nucleotides matching TRBD1. This CDR3 has 15 residues. The germline V gene has CDR1 MNHEY and CDR2 SMNVEV (reference sequence). The CDR3 nucleotides read TGTGCCAGCGGGCAGACAGGGCCGTTCTACGATGAGCAGTTCTTC. Translated, it gives CASGQTGPFYDEQFF.

This clone was seen a few times. The chain joins TRBV29-1 to TRBJ2-3, with 9 bases identical to TRBD1. Germline V CDR1 and CDR2: SQVTM, ANQGSEA. Unmatched junction bases numbered 5, after V lost 6 bases and J lost 4 bases. The CDR3 extends over 13 amino acids. CDR3 sequence: CSVWDRAPDTQYF. The CDR3 DNA follows: TGCAGCGTGTGGGACAGGGCCCCAGATACGCAGTATTTT.

The chain carries TRBV5-4 and TRBJ2-5; 7 bases line up with TRBD1. This CDR3 is built from 13 residues. J was trimmed by 1 base and V by 4 bases; bases with no gene match: 1. Germline V lookup: CDR1 SGHNT, CDR2 YYREEE (reference sequence). CDR3 in amino acids: CASSRDSQETQYF. The DNA of the CDR3 is TGTGCCAGCAGCCGGGACAGCCAAGAGACCCAGTACTTC.

The rearrangement joins TRBV7-6 to TRBJ1-5; 9 nucleotides match TRBD1. The ends lost 0 bases at V and 7 bases at J; junction bases unmatched: 1. CDR1 SGHVS and CDR2 FNYEAQ come from the germline V gene. This CDR3 has 14 residues. CDR3 amino acids: CASSLAQGAQPQHF. CDR3 coding DNA: TGTGCCAGCAGCTTAGCACAGGGGGCACAGCCCCAGCATTTT.

The chain links TRBV6-1 to TRBJ2-3; TRBD2 agrees at 10 bases. The CDR3 contains 15 residues. The V and J ends lost 5 bases and 4 bases, in that order; junction bases with no gene match: 6. Looked up from germline, CDR1 is MNHNS and CDR2 is SASEGT. Written as DNA, the CDR3 is TGTGCCAGCAGTTTAGCGGGAGGCCCCCCAGATACGCAGTATTTT. Encoded protein: CASSLAGGPPDTQYF.

The chain couples TRBV27 to TRBJ2-7; 9 bases fit TRBD2. J lost 3 bases, V lost 4 bases, and 10 bases had no gene match. CDR3 length equals 16 residues. CDR1 is MNHEY and CDR2 is SMNVEV in the germline V gene (reference sequence). CDR3: CASSSRGSGSYYEQYF. CDR3 DNA: TGTGCCAGCAGTTCAAGGGGTAGCGGGAGCTACTACGAGCAGTACTTC.

Here the CDR3 DNA reads TGTGCCAGCAGCTCGGACAGGGGCACTGAAGCTTTCTTT. This codes for CASSSDRGTEAFF. V gene TRBV11-1 combines with J gene TRBJ1-1; 9 bases agree with TRBD1. V was pared by 4 bases and J by 4 bases, with 1 base of the junction left unmatched. Germline CDR1 and CDR2: SGHAT and FQDESV (reference sequence). This CDR3 has 13 amino acids. Filled out from reference TRBV11-1 and TRBJ1-1, the complete variable domain reads EAEVAQSPRYKITEKSQAVAFWCDPISGHATLYWYRQILGQGPELLVQFQDESVVDDSQLPKDRFSAERLKGVDSTLKIQPAELGDSAMYLCASSSDRGTEAFFGQGTRLTVV.

This clone was counted only a few times. J is TRBJ2-1 and V is TRBV18, with TRBD2 identical over 8 bases. Germline V gene sequence: CDR1 KGHSH, CDR2 LQKENI. The length of the CDR3 is 15 residues. V dropped 5 bases and J dropped 3; count of bases not matched to a gene: 6. As DNA, the CDR3 is TGTGCCAGCTCAAATAGCGGGATGAACTACAATGAGCAGTTCTTC. Its translation: CASSNSGMNYNEQFF. The full variable domain, rest sourced from reference TRBV18 and TRBJ2-1, is NAGVMQNPRHLVRRRGQEARLRCSPMKGHSHVYWYRQLPEEGLKFMVYLQKENIIDESGMPKERFSAEFPKEGPSILRIQQVVRGDSAAYFCASSNSGMNYNEQFFGPGTRLTVL.

This chain uses TRBV4-2 with TRBJ1-5; no clear D gene. Germline V gives CDR1 LGHNA, CDR2 YNFKEQ. V was trimmed by 0 bases and J by 4 bases, leaving 7 bases between them. The CDR3 is 14 amino acids. This chain's CDR3 is CASSQDTLNQPQHF. In nucleotides, the CDR3 is TGTGCCAGCAGCCAAGATACTCTGAATCAGCCCCAGCATTTT.

This clone was seen a handful of times. The chain uses TRBV23-1 and TRBJ1-2; TRBD1 matches 7 bases. TRBV23-1 is flagged as an ORF with uncertain function. The ends lost 0 bases at V and 6 bases at J; junction bases unmatched: 1. This CDR3 region has 13 residues. Written as DNA, the CDR3 is TGCGCCAGCAGTCAATCGGGGACAGATGGCTACACCTTC. Protein sequence: CASSQSGTDGYTF.

V is TRBV30 and J is TRBJ2-2; 7 bases match TRBD2. Germline V gives CDR1 GTSNPN, CDR2 SVGIG (reference sequence). The CDR3 contains 13 residues. The V gene end was trimmed by 5 bases and the J gene end by 0 bases; junction bases not matched to a gene: 0. The CDR3 DNA follows: TGTGCCTGGGGGGGGGCGAACACCGGGGAGCTGTTTTTT. It translates to CAWGGANTGELFF.

This chain links TRBV29-1 with TRBJ1-1; D is uncertain. From germline, CDR1 is SQVTM and CDR2 ANQGSEA. V lost 3 bases, J lost 2 bases, and 7 bases lay in between. The CDR3 has 12 residues. The CDR3 nucleotides read TGCAGCGTTGAGGCAGAAAACACTGAAGCTTTCTTT. Encoded protein: CSVEAENTEAFF.

The CDR3 sequence is CATSRGLGGAQPYEQYF. CDR3 DNA: TGTGCCACCAGCAGAGGCCTCGGGGGGGCCCAACCCTACGAGCAGTACTTC. V and J are TRBV15 and TRBJ2-7; TRBD2 matches 8 bases. The CDR3 runs 17 residues. V lost 1 base, J lost 2 bases, and 10 bases stayed unmatched. The germline V gene has CDR1 LNHNV and CDR2 YYDKDF (reference sequence).

This clone was counted once. The J gene is TRBJ2-7, the V gene TRBV19; D is unclear. The V end was cut by 2 bases, the J end by 0 bases, with 8 bases between. The CDR3 sequence is 14 residues long. The germline V gene encodes CDR1 LNHDA and CDR2 SQIVND (reference sequence). The CDR3 here is CASSIQIYSYEQYF. The CDR3 bases are TGTGCCAGTAGTATACAGATTTACTCCTACGAGCAGTACTTC.

In this sample, this clone turned up a few times. The V and J genes are TRBV9 and TRBJ2-3; possible D gene TRBD2, 5 bases. CDR3 length equals 14 residues. Germline V gene sequence: CDR1 SGDLS, CDR2 YYNGEE. V was shortened by 3 bases and J by 6 bases, with 14 bases between the two germline ends. The CDR3 coding sequence is TGTGCCAGCAGCGGCCTGGACTCACAGGATACGCAGTATTTT. Translated: CASSGLDSQDTQYF.

This clone was recorded only once. The rearrangement links TRBV28 to TRBJ2-7; maybe TRBD1 (7 bases). CDR3 length: 14 residues. Looked up from germline, CDR1 is MDHEN and CDR2 is SYDVKM. V lost 7 bases and J lost 0, with 13 bases in between. The CDR3 protein is CASTPGGSSYEQYF. CDR3 nucleotides: TGTGCCAGCACACCAGGGGGGAGCTCCTACGAGCAGTACTTC.

Turning to this clone: At one end the junction does not follow the germline gene, possibly because of a read error. The CDR3 bases are TGTTCCAGCAGCTTAGACCCCGGCAGACATTATGGCTATGGCTACACCTTC. This translates into CSSSLDPGRHYGYGYTF. J is TRBJ1-2 and V is TRBV7-9; D is unresolved. Germline loops: CDR1 SEHNR, CDR2 FQNEAQ (reference sequence). The CDR3 totals 17 residues.

This rearrangement joins TRBV11-2 to TRBJ2-3, with unresolved D. The CDR3 extends over 17 amino acids. Germline V gene sequence: CDR1 SGHAT, CDR2 FQNNGV. Trimming took 1 base from V and 4 from J, leaving 18 bases between them. The CDR3 loop reads CASSLADNWAPPDTQYF. In DNA form, the CDR3 reads TGTGCCAGCAGCTTAGCGGATAACTGGGCCCCACCAGATACGCAGTATTTT.

The genes are TRBV4-1 and TRBJ2-5, with 10 nucleotides matching TRBD2. CDR3 length equals 15 residues. With V trimmed by 4 bases and J by 5 bases, 7 bases remained unmatched. Germline CDR1 and CDR2: MGHRA and YSYEKL. The CDR3: CASSPQAGGGETQYF. CDR3 bases: TGCGCCAGCAGCCCCCAAGCGGGAGGGGGGGAGACCCAGTACTTC.

This sequence joins TRBV7-2 and TRBJ2-7; unclear D gene. The CDR3 contains 14 residues. V dropped 1 base and J dropped 1 base, with 8 bases sitting between them. From germline, CDR1 is SGHTA and CDR2 FQGNSA. CDR3 amino acids: CASSLVPLSYEQYF. CDR3 DNA: TGTGCCAGCAGCTTAGTGCCCCTATCCTACGAGCAGTACTTC.

The V gene is TRBV18, the J gene TRBJ1-2, with 7 bases that match TRBD1. Losses at the gene ends were 3 bases for V and 6 bases for J; bases not matched to a gene: 13. Germline lookup yields CDR1 KGHSH and CDR2 LQKENI. This CDR3 comprises 16 residues. CDR3 loop: CASSPRSRTGDDGYTF. CDR3 DNA sequence: TGTGCCAGCTCACCCCGCTCCCGGACAGGCGATGATGGCTACACCTTC.